The clone carrying this T cell receptor beta chain was counted many times. This entry belongs to a study of low-dose radiotherapy and immunotherapy resistance in tumors. The CDR3 is 16 residues long. V shed 2 bases and J 4 bases; nucleotides not matched to a gene: 7. Germline-derived CDR1 and CDR2 are MGHRA and YSYEKL. Time point of the sample: before trial treatment. Advanced solid tumors without tumor-infiltrating lymphocytes were required for inclusion. Alpha and beta chains were covered, as first-strand cDNA relied on TRAV- and TRBV-specific primers. TCR amplification ran approximately 22 PCR cycles using constant-region and V-primer adapter primers. By in vitro transcription, the isolated mRNA was amplified. TCRdb reprocessed the reads via MiXCR and lists one record per CDR3 protein. This sample has 80,000 to 95,000 distinct CDR3 sequences; just under 9.5% occur once, and the top ten carry approximately 0.98%.

The input for sequencing was PBMCs, taken before treatment. The clonotype was recovered from a male donor with prostate cancer. The chain employs TRBV4-1 and TRBJ1-3; 8 nucleotides match TRBD1. DNA for the CDR3: TGCGCCAGCAGCCAACCAAGGACAGGGTTCGGAAACACCATATATTTT. This sequence encodes CASSQPRTGFGNTIYF.